This is a list of T cell receptor beta chains from one sample in a study of cytomegalovirus exposure and HLA in healthy donors. Profiled with immunoSEQ multiplex PCR; TCRdb holds only in-frame clones, not every one. The sample has just under 80,000 clones. Input material: PBMCs. Receptor source: a man between 18 and 35 years old in good health and CMV-seropositive. CDR3s include the opening cysteine and the closing phenylalanine or tryptophan. The D gene is left open where the match is weak.

v_call	j_call	d_call	cdr3_nt	cdr3_aa
TRBV15	TRBJ1-5	.	TGTGCCACCAGCAGAGGGGGGCGAATCGGTCAGCCCCAGCATTTT	CATSRGGRIGQPQHF
TRBV7-9	TRBJ2-7	TRBD1	TGTGCCAGCAGCCCGAGACAGGGGCCCTACGAGCAGTACTTC	CASSPRQGPYEQYF
TRBV6-1	TRBJ1-5	.	TGTGCCAGCAGTGAACAACAGGGTCACAATCAGCCCCAGCATTTT	CASSEQQGHNQPQHF
TRBV14	TRBJ2-7	.	TGTGCCAGCAGCCAAGATTCAGGGATTACCTACGAGCAGTACTTC	CASSQDSGITYEQYF
TRBV6-1	TRBJ1-2	.	TGTGCCAGCAGTGAGGGCGACGGGGTAGACACCTTC	CASSEGDGVDTF
TRBV2	TRBJ2-7	TRBD1	TGTGCCAGCAGTACGAGGGACAGTTTGACCTACGAGCAGTACTTC	CASSTRDSLTYEQYF
TRBV18	TRBJ1-3	.	TGTGCCAGCTCATCGGACGGGAGGTACTCTGGAAACACCATATATTTT	CASSSDGRYSGNTIYF
TRBV10-3	TRBJ1-2	.	TGTGCCATCAGTGAGTCTGGGAGTTGGGCTAACTATGGCTACACCTTC	CAISESGSWANYGYTF
TRBV5-1	TRBJ2-6	.	TGCGCCAGCAGCTTGACGAGGGCACCGAACTCTGGGGCCAACGTCCTGACTTTC	CASSLTRAPNSGANVLTF
TRBV5-1	TRBJ2-1	TRBD1	TGCGCCAGCAGCCCCTCCGGACAGGCCCTCTACAATGAGCAGTTCTTC	CASSPSGQALYNEQFF
TRBV29-1	TRBJ2-3	TRBD2	TGCAGCGTTGATACTAGCGGGGGGACAGATACGCAGTATTTT	CSVDTSGGTDTQYF
TRBV28	TRBJ1-2	.	TGTGCCAGCAGCCCGGGACAAACGGATGGCTACACCTTC	CASSPGQTDGYTF
TRBV6-4	TRBJ2-3	TRBD2	TGTGCCAGCAGTGCCGGGACTAGCGGGGCAGATACGCAGTATTTT	CASSAGTSGADTQYF
TRBV28	TRBJ2-2	TRBD1	TGTGCCAGCAGTGAGCCCGGGACAGGGTGGAACACCGGGGAGCTGTTTTTT	CASSEPGTGWNTGELFF
TRBV11-3	TRBJ2-3	TRBD2	TGTGCCAGCAGCGACGGGACTAGCGGGAGAGCAGATACGCAGTATTTT	CASSDGTSGRADTQYF
TRBV19	TRBJ1-2	.	TGTGCCAGTAGTCCCCTTCGGCAGGTTGGCTACACCTTC	CASSPLRQVGYTF
TRBV19	TRBJ2-4	.	TGTGCCAGTACCCCTTCGGTGGGACTGGGGCCCAAAAACATTCAGTACTTC	CASTPSVGLGPKNIQYF
TRBV6-1	TRBJ2-2	TRBD1	TGTGCCAGCATGGGCACAGGGGACACCGGGGAGCTGTTTTTT	CASMGTGDTGELFF
TRBV19	TRBJ1-1	.	TGTGCCAGTAGTCTAAGACCGGGGATGAACACTGAAGCTTTCTTT	CASSLRPGMNTEAFF
TRBV6-1	TRBJ1-5	TRBD1	TGTGCCAGCACCTCGACAGGGTTAGGAAATCAGCCCCAGCATTTT	CASTSTGLGNQPQHF
TRBV6-1	TRBJ2-2	TRBD1	TGTGCCAGCAGTTTTACAGGGGACACCGGGGAGCTGTTTTTT	CASSFTGDTGELFF
TRBV6-6	TRBJ1-2	TRBD1	TGTGCCAGCAGTTACCTCGGGACAGGGGAAGGCTATGGCTACACCTTC	CASSYLGTGEGYGYTF
TRBV18	TRBJ2-5	TRBD1	TGTGCCAGCTCACCACCGGGACAGGGGGGAGAGACCCAGTACTTC	CASSPPGQGGETQYF
TRBV30	TRBJ2-1	TRBD2	TGTGCCTGGGGTGCAGCGGGGGGACCCCGGAGCTCCTACAATGAGCAGTTCTTC	CAWGAAGGPRSSYNEQFF
TRBV4-1	TRBJ2-1	.	TGCGCCAGCAGCCGCCCGACTAATCTCGATGAGCAGTTCTTC	CASSRPTNLDEQFF
TRBV2	TRBJ1-5	.	TGTGCCAGCAGTGATACAGTGGTGACTAGCAATCAGCCCCAGCATTTT	CASSDTVVTSNQPQHF
TRBV5-8	TRBJ2-7	.	TGTGCCAGCAGCTTGGGGGGCCTCTCCTACGAGCAGTACTTC	CASSLGGLSYEQYF
TRBV6-5	TRBJ2-1	.	TGTGCCAGCACCCCCCCTCAGGGGGGCAACAATGAGCAGTTCTTC	CASTPPQGGNNEQFF
TRBV28	TRBJ1-2	TRBD1	TGTGCCAGCAGTCCCACAGGGGGCTATGGCTACACCTTC	CASSPTGGYGYTF
TRBV28	TRBJ2-2	TRBD1	TGTGCCAGCAGTCGGGCCGGGACAGGCACCGGGGAGCTGTTTTTT	CASSRAGTGTGELFF
TRBV5-4	TRBJ2-5	TRBD1	TGTGCCAGCAGCTTGGGGGGGACAGAAGAGACCCAGTACTTC	CASSLGGTEETQYF
TRBV5-5	TRBJ2-7	.	TGTGCCAGCAGCTTGGAGGAGGAGCAGTACTTC	CASSLEEEQYF
TRBV6-1	TRBJ1-2	TRBD1	TGTGCCAGCAGCCCCCCACAGGGGGCGGAAGGCTACACCTTC	CASSPPQGAEGYTF
TRBV5-1	TRBJ1-1	.	TGCGCCAGCAGCTTGGAAGGACTTAAATACACTGAAGCTTTCTTT	CASSLEGLKYTEAFF
TRBV4-1	TRBJ1-2	.	TGCGCCAGCAGCCAAGATCACGGTGACTATGGCTACACCTTC	CASSQDHGDYGYTF
TRBV6-5	TRBJ1-6	.	TGTGCCAGCAGTTACAGGGGCCCTAATTCACCCCTCCACTTT	CASSYRGPNSPLHF
TRBV25-1	TRBJ2-3	.	TGTGCCAGCAGTCGGGGTGGAGGTACAGATACGCAGTATTTT	CASSRGGGTDTQYF
TRBV30	TRBJ1-5	.	TGTGCCATAGCCGGAACCTATAGCAATCAGCCCCAGCATTTT	CAIAGTYSNQPQHF
TRBV10-3	TRBJ2-3	TRBD1	TGTGCCATCAGCACAGGGGCAACTAGCACAGATACGCAGTATTTT	CAISTGATSTDTQYF
TRBV11-2	TRBJ2-5	TRBD2	TGTGCCAGCAGCCGAATACTAGCGGGGGGGGACGAGACCCAGTACTTC	CASSRILAGGDETQYF
TRBV11-2	TRBJ1-2	.	TGTGCCAGCAGCTTAGCGGCAGGTCTCCACTATGGCTACACCTTC	CASSLAAGLHYGYTF